What follows is one T cell receptor (beta chain) and its context. The antigen is undetermined. V lost 3 bases to trimming and J lost 1 base, with 13 bases between them. CDR3 length: 16 residues. Germline assignment: CDR1 MDHEN and CDR2 SYDVKM. This sample was included in a study of OX40 agonist ivuxolimab in advanced cancers. Whole-study context: Patients in dose escalation had liver, melanoma, kidney or head and neck cancers. Notes on the study in general: The CD4+ and CD8+ T cells in the blood had expanded clonally by week 6 at 0.1 to 3.0 mg/kg. Individuals who were partial responders at 0.1-3.0 mg/kg had clonal expansion that ranked among the lowest.

Produced via immunoSEQ multiplex PCR; TCRdb's table is partial and in-frame only. The table records 70,000 or so clones, 70% to 85% of them present only once. This sequence was found in an adult with an advanced solid tumor such as melanoma, head and neck, liver or kidney cancer. The chain couples TRBV28 to TRBJ2-4; D is ambiguous. The specimen comprised CD4+ or CD8+ T cells sorted from blood, sampled in a trial of the OX40 agonist ivuxolimab. CDR3 bases: TGTGCCAGCAGTTTCCCCTTGGGGTCGGCCAAAAACATTCAGTACTTC. The encoded protein is CASSFPLGSAKNIQYF.